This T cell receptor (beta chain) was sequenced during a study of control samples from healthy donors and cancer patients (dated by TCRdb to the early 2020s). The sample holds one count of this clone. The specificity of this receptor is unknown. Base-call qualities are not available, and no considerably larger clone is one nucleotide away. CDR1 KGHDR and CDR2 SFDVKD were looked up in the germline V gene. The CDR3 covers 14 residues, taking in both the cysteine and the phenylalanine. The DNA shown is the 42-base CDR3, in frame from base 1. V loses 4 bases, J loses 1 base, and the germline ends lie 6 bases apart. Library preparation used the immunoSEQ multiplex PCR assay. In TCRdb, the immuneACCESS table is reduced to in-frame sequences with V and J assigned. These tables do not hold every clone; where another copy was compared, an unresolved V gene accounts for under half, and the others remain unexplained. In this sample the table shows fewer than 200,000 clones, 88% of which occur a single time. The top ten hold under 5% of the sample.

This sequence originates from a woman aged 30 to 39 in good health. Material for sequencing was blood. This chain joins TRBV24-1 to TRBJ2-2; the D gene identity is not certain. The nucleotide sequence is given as TGTGCCACCAGTGAGGGCGGGAACACCGGGGAGCTGTTTTTT. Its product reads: CATSEGGNTGELFF.